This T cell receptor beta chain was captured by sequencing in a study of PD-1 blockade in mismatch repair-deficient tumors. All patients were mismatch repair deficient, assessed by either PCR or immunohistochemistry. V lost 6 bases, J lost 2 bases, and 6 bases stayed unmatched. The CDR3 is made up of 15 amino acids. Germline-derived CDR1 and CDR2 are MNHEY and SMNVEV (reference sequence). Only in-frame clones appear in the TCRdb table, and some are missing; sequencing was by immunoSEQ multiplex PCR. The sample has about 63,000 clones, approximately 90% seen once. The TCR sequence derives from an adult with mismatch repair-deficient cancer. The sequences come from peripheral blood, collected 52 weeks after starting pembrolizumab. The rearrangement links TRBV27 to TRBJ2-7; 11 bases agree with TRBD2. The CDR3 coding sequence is TGTGCCAGCAGCCCGGGACTAGCGGAGACCTACGAGCAGTACTTC. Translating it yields CASSPGLAETYEQYF.